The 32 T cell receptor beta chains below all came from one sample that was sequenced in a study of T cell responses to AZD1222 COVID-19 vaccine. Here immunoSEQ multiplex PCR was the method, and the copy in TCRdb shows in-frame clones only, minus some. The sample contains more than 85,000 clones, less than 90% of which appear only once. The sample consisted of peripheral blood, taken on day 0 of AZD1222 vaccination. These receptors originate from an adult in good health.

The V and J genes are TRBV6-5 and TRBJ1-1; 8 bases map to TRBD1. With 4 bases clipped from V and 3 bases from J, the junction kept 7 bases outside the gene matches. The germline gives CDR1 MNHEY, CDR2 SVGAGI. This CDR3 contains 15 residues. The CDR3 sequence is CASSSWTGSDTEAFF. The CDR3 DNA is TGTGCCAGCAGTTCATGGACAGGGTCGGACACTGAAGCTTTCTTT.

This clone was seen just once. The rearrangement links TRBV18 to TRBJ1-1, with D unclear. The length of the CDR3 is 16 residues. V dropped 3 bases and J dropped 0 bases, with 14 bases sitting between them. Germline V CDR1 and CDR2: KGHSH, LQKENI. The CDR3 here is CASSPRGSRVNTEAFF. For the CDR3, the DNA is TGTGCCAGCTCACCGCGGGGTTCCAGAGTGAACACTGAAGCTTTCTTT.

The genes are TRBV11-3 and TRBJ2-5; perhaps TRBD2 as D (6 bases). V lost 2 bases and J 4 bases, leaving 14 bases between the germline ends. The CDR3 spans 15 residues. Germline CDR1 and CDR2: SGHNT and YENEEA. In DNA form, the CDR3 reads TGTGCCAGCAGCTTAATCCCGGCGGGGCTAGAGACCCAGTACTTC. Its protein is CASSLIPAGLETQYF.

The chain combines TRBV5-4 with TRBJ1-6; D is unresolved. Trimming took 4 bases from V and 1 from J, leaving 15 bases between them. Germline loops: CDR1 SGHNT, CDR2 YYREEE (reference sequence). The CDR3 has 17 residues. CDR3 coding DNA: TGTGCCAGCAGCACTGTGGTAGGCTCTTCCTATAATTCACCCCTCCACTTT. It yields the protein CASSTVVGSSYNSPLHF.

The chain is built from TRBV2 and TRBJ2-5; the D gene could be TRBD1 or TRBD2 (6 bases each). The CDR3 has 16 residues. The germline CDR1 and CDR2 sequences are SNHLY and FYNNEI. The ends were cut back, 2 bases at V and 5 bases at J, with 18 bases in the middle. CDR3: CASSERDYLGGETQYF. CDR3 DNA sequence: TGTGCCAGCAGTGAACGAGACTACCTGGGGGGCGAGACCCAGTACTTC.

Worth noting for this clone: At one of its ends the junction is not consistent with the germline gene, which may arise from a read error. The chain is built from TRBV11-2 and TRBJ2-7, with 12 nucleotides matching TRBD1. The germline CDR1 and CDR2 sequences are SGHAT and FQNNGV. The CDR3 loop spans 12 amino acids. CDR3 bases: TGTGCCAGCAGCTTAGTGCGGGACAGGGGGCTCTTC. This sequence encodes CASSLVRDRGLF.

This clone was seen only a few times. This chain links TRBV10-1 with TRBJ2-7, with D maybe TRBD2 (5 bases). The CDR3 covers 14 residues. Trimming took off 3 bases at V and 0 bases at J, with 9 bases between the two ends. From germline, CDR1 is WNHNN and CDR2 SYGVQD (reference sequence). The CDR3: CASSDDGSSYEQYF. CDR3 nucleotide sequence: TGCGCCAGCAGTGACGATGGGAGCTCCTACGAGCAGTACTTC.

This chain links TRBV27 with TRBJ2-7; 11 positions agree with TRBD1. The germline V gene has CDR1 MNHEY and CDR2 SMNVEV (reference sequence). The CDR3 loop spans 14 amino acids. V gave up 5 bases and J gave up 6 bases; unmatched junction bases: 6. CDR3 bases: TGTGCCAGCAGTCCCTGGACAGGGGGCACCGAGCAGTACTTC. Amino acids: CASSPWTGGTEQYF.

As DNA, the CDR3 is TGTGCCAGCAGTTTGGACAGACAGAACTATGGCTACACCTTC. Translated, it gives CASSLDRQNYGYTF. The chain uses TRBV6-1 and TRBJ1-2; TRBD1 might be the D (6 bases). Germline CDR1 and CDR2: MNHNS and SASEGT. Trimming pared 5 bases from V and 2 bases from J, leaving 12 bases between. This CDR3 spans 14 amino acids.

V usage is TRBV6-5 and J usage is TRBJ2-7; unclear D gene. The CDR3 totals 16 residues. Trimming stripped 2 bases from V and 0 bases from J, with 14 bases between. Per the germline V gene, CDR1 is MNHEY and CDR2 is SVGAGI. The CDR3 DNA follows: TGTGCCAGCAGTTACCGTCTTGGTTCCCACTCCTACGAGCAGTACTTC. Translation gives CASSYRLGSHSYEQYF.

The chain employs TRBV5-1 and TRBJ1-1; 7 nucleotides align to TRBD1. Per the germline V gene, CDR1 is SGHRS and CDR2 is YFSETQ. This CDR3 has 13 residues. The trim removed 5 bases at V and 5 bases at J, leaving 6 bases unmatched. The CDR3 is CASSITGDTEAFF. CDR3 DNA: TGCGCCAGCAGTATCACAGGGGATACTGAAGCTTTCTTT.

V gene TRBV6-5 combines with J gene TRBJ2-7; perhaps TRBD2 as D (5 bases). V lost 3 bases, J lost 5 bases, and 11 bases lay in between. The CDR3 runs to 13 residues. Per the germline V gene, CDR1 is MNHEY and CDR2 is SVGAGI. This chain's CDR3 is CASSYRGENEQYF. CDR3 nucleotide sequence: TGTGCCAGCAGTTATCGTGGGGAGAACGAGCAGTACTTC.

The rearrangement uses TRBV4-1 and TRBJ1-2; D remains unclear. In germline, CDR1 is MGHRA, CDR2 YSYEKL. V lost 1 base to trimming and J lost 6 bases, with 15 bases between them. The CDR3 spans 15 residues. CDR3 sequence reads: CASSQAPRSVDGYTF. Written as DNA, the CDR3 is TGCGCCAGCAGCCAAGCTCCCAGGTCCGTCGATGGCTACACCTTC.

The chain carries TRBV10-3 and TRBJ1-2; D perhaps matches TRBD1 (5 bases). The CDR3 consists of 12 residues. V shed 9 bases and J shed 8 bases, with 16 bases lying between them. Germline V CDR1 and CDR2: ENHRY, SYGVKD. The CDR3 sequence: CAIQAQTSGYTF. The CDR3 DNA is TGTGCCATACAGGCCCAGACGTCCGGCTACACCTTC.

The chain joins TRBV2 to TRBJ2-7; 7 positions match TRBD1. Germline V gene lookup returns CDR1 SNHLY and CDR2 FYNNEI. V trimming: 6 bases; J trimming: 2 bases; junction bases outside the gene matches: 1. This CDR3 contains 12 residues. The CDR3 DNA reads TGTGCCAGCAGGGGGACAGCCTACGAGCAGTACTTC. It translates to CASRGTAYEQYF.

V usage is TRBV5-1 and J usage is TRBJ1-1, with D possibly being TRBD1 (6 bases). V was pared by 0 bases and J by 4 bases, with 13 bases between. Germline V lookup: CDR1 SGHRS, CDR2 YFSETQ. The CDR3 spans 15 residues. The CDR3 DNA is TGCGCCAGCAGCTTGGAGGGGGGTGTGAGCACTGAAGCTTTCTTT. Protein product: CASSLEGGVSTEAFF.

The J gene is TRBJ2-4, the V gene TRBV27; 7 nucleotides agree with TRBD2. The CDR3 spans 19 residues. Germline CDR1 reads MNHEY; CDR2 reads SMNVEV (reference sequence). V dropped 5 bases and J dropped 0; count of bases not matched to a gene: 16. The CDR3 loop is CASSPFMSPSGVAKNIQYF. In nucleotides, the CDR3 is TGTGCCAGCAGTCCCTTTATGTCCCCTAGCGGTGTAGCCAAAAACATTCAGTACTTC.

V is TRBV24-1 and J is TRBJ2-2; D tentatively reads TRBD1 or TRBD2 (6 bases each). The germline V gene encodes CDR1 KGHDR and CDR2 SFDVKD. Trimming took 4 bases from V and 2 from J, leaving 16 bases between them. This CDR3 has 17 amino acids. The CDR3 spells CATSEGGWTANTGELFF. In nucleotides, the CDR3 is TGTGCCACCAGTGAGGGGGGCTGGACGGCTAACACCGGGGAGCTGTTTTTT.

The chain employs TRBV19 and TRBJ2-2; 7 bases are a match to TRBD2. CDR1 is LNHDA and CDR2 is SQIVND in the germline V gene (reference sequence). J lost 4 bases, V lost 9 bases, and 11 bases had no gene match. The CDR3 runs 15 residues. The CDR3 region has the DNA TGTGCCAGCTTCGCTCCGGGACTAAGCACCGGGGAGCTGTTTTTT. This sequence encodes CASFAPGLSTGELFF.

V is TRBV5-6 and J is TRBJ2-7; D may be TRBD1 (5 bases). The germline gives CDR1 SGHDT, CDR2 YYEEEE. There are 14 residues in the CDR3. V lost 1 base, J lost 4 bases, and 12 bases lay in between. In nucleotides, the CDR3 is TGTGCCAGCAGCTTGACGGACACCGCGTACGAGCAGTACTTC. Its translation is CASSLTDTAYEQYF.

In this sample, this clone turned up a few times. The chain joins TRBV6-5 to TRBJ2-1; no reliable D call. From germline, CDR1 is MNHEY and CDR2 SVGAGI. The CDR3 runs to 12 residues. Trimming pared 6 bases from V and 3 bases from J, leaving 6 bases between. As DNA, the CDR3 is TGTGCCAGCAGGTCAGACTACAATGAGCAGTTCTTC. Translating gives CASRSDYNEQFF.

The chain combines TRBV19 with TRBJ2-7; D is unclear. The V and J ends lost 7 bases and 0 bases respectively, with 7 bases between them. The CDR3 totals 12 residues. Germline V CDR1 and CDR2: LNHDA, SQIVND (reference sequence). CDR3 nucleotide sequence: TGTGCCAGTACATCAGACTCCTACGAGCAGTACTTC. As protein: CASTSDSYEQYF.

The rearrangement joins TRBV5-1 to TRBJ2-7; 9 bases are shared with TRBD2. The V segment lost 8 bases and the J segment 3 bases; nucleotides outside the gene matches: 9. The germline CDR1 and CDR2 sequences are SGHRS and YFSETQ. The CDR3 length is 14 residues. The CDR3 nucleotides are TGCGCCAGTGCCACCGGGACTAGCCTCTACGAGCAGTACTTC. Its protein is CASATGTSLYEQYF.

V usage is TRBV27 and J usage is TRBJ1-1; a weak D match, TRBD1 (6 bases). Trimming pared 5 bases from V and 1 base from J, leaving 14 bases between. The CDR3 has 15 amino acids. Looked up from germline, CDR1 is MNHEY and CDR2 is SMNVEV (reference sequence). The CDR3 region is CASSPTWGANTEAFF. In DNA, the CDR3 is TGTGCCAGCAGTCCTACCTGGGGGGCGAACACTGAAGCTTTCTTT.

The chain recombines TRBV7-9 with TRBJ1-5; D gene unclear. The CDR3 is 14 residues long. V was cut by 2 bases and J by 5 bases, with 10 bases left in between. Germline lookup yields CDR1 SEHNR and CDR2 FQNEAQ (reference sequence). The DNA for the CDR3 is TGTGCCAGCAGCTTATCCGGGGTGGATCAGCCCCAGCATTTT. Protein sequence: CASSLSGVDQPQHF.

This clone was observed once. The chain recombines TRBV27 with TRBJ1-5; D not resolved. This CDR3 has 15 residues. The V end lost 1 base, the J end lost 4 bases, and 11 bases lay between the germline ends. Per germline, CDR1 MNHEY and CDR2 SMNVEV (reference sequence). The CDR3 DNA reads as TGTGCCAGCAGTTTATTTTCAGGCACGAATCAGCCCCAGCATTTT. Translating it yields CASSLFSGTNQPQHF.

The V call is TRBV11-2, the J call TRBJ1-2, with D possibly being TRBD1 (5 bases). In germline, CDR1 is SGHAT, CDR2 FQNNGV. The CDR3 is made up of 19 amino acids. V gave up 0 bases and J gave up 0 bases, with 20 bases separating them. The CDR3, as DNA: TGTGCCAGCAGCTTAGATCCTATCCGACAGTGGTTAGCTAACTATGGCTACACCTTC. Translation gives CASSLDPIRQWLANYGYTF.

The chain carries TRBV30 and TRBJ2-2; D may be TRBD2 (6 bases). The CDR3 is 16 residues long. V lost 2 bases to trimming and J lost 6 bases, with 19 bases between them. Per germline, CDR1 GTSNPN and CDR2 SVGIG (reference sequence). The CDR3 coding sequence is TGTGCCTGGAGTATAGGTCGCGGGGTCTTCCCCGGGGAGCTGTTTTTT. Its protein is CAWSIGRGVFPGELFF.

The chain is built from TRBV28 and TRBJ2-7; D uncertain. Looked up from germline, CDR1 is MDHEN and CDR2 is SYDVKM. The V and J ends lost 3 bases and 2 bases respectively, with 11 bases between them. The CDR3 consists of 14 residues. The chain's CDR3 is CASSFSAGTYEQYF. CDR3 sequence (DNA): TGTGCCAGCAGTTTTTCGGCAGGAACCTACGAGCAGTACTTC.

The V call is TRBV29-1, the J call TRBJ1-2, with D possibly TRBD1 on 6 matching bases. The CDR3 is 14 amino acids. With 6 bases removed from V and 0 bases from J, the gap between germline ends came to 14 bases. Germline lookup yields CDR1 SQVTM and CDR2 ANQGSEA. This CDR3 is CSVETGVTNYGYTF. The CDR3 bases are TGCAGCGTAGAGACAGGCGTAACTAACTATGGCTACACCTTC.

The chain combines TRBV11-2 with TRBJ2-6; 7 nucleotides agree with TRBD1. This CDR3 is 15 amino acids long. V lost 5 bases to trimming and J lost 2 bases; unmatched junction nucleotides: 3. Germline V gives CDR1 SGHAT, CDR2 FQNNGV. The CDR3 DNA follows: TGTGCCAGCAGCACACAGGGGACTGGGGCCAACGTCCTGACTTTC. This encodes CASSTQGTGANVLTF.

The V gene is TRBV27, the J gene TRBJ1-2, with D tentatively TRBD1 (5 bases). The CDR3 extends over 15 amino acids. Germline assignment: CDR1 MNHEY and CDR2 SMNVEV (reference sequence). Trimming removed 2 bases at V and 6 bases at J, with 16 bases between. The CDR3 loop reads CASSLRGLNGHGYTF. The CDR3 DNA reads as TGTGCCAGCAGTTTAAGGGGCCTAAACGGGCATGGCTACACCTTC.